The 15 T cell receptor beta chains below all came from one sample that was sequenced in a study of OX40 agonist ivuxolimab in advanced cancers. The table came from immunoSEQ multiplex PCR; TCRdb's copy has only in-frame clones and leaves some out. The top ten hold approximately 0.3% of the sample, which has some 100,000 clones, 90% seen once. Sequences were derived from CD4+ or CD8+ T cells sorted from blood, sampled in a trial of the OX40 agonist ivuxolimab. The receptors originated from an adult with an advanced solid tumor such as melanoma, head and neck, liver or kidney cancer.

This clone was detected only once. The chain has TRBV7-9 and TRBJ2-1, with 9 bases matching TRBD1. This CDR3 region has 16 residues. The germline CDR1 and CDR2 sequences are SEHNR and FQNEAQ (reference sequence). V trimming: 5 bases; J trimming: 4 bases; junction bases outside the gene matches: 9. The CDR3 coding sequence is TGTGCCAGCAGCCCCCGCAGGACAGGGGTATACAATGAGCAGTTCTTC. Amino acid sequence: CASSPRRTGVYNEQFF.

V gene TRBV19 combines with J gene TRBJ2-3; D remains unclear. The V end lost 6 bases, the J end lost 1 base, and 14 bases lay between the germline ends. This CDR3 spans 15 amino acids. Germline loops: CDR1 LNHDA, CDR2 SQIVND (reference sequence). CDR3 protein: CASSVWTAGTDTQYF. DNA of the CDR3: TGTGCCAGTAGCGTGTGGACGGCGGGCACAGATACGCAGTATTTT. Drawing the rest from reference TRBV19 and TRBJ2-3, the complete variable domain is DGGITQSPKYLFRKEGQNVTLSCEQNLNHDAMYWYRQDPGQGLRLIYYSQIVNDFQKGDIAEGYSVSREKKESFPLTVTSAQKNPTAFYLCASSVWTAGTDTQYFGPGTRLTVL.

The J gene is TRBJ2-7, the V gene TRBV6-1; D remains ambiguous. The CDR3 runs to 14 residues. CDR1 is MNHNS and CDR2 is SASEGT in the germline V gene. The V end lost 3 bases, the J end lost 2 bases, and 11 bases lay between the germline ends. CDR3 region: CASSEPPAPYEQYF. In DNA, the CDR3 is TGTGCCAGCAGTGAGCCCCCCGCCCCCTACGAGCAGTACTTC.

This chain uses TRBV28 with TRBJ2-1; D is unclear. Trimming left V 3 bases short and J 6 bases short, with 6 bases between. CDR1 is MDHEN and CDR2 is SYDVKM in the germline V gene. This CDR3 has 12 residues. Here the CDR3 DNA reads TGTGCCAGCAGTTTGGTGGGCAATGAGCAGTTCTTC. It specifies CASSLVGNEQFF.

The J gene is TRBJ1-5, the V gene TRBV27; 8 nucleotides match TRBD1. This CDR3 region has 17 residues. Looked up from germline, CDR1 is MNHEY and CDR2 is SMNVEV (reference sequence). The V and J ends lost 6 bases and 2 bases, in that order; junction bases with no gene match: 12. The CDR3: CASSPAGQGYRNQPQHF. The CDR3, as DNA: TGTGCCAGCAGCCCCGCCGGACAGGGCTATCGCAATCAGCCCCAGCATTTT.

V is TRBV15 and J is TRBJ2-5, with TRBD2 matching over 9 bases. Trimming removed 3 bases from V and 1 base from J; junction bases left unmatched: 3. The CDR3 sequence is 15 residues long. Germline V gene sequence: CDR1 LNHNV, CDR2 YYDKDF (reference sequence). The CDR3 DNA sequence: TGTGCCACCAGCAGCGTGGGACTAGCCCAAGAGACCCAGTACTTC. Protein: CATSSVGLAQETQYF.

Written as DNA, the CDR3 is TGTGCCAGCAGCCCGGGGAGGGAAATAGAGACCCAGTACTTC. Protein product: CASSPGREIETQYF. The V gene is TRBV7-9, the J gene TRBJ2-5; 7 bases match TRBD2. The V segment lost 5 bases and the J segment 4 bases; nucleotides outside the gene matches: 7. The V gene's germline CDR1 is SEHNR and CDR2 FQNEAQ (reference sequence). This CDR3 is 14 amino acids long.

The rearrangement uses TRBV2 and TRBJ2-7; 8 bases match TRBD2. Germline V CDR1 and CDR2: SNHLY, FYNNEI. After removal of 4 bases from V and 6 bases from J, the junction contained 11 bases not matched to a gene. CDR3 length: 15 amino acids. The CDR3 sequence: CASSAEGLALGEQYF. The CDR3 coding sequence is TGTGCCAGCAGTGCTGAAGGACTAGCTCTGGGCGAGCAGTACTTC.

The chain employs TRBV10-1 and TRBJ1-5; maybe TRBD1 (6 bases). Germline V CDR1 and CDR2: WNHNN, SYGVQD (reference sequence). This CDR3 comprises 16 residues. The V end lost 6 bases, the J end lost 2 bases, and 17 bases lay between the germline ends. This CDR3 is CASRERQERCNQPQHF. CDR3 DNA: TGCGCCAGCAGAGAGAGACAGGAAAGATGCAATCAGCCCCAGCATTTT.

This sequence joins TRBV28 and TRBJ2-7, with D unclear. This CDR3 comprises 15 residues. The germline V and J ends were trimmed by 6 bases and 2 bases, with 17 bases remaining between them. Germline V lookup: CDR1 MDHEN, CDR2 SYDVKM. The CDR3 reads CASRGLRAAPYEQYF. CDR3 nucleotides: TGTGCCAGCAGAGGCCTAAGGGCGGCACCCTACGAGCAGTACTTC.

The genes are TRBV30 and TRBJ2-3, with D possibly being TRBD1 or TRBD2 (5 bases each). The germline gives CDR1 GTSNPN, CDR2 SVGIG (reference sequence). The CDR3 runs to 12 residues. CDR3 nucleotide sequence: TGTGTCGTACAGGACTTCACAGATACGCAGTATTTT. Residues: CVVQDFTDTQYF.

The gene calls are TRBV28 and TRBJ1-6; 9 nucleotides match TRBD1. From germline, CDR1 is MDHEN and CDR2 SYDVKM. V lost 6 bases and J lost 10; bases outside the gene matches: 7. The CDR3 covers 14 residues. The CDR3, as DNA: TGTGCCAGCAGCATACAGGGGGCGCGATCACCCCTCCACTTT. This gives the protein CASSIQGARSPLHF.

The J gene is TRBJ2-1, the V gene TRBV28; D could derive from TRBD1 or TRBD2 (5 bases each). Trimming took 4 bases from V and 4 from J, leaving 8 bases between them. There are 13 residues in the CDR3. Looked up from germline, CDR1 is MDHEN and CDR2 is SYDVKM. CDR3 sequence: CASSWGSYNEQFF. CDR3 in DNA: TGTGCCAGCAGTTGGGGGAGTTACAATGAGCAGTTCTTC.

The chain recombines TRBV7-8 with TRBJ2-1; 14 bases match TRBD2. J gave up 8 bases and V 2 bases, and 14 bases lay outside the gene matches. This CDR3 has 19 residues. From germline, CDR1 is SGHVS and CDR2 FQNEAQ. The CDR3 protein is CASSLFAGTSGSFLDEQFF. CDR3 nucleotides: TGTGCCAGCAGCTTATTCGCCGGGACTAGCGGGAGTTTTTTAGATGAGCAGTTCTTC.

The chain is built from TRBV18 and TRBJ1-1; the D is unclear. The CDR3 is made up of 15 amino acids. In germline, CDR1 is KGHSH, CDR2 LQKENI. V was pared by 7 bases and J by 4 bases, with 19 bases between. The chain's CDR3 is CASYPTAGGFTEAFF. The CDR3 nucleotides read TGTGCCAGCTACCCGACGGCAGGAGGATTCACTGAAGCTTTCTTT.